Below are 26 T cell receptor beta chains sequenced from a single sample in a study of patients and donors after allogeneic stem cell transplantation. TCRdb reprocessed the RT-PCR reads via MiXCR and lists one record per CDR3 protein. This table holds hundreds of thousands of distinct CDR3 sequences, 11% to 15% found once. Sequenced material: blood, either unsorted or a sorted T cell fraction (not recorded which). The receptors here all came from a human donor who was either an allogeneic HSCT recipient or a stem cell or donor lymphocyte infusion donor (not recorded which). It is not recorded whose cells these are; they may come from a transplant donor.

This chain links TRBV12-3 or TRBV12-4 with TRBJ2-3; D possibly corresponds to TRBD2 (5 bases). V dropped 5 bases and J dropped 6 bases, with 15 bases sitting between them. CDR3 length: 14 residues. CDR3 region: CASSEQLVPDTQYF. CDR3 DNA sequence: TGTGCCAGCAGTGAGCAACTAGTTCCCGATACGCAGTATTTT.

The chain employs TRBV2 and TRBJ1-5, with D uncertain. This CDR3 region has 13 residues. Germline values: CDR1 SNHLY, CDR2 FYNNEI. V lost 6 bases and J 3 bases, leaving 9 bases between the germline ends. The CDR3 sequence: CASSSDINQPQHF. CDR3 in DNA: TGTGCCAGCAGCTCTGATATCAATCAGCCCCAGCATTTT. Using reference TRBV2 and TRBJ1-5 for the parts outside the CDR3, the full variable domain is EPEVTQTPSHQVTQMGQEVILRCVPISNHLYFYWYRQILGQKVEFLVSFYNNEISEKSEIFDDQFSVERPDGSNFTLKIRSTKLEDSAMYFCASSSDINQPQHFGDGTRLSIL.

A few counts support this clonotype. This chain links TRBV6-2 or TRBV6-3 with TRBJ2-3; D might be TRBD1 (6 bases). Per germline, CDR1 MNHEY and CDR2 SVGEGT. V lost 0 bases, J lost 2 bases, and 12 bases lay in between. CDR3 length equals 16 residues. The CDR3 bases are TGTGCCAGCAGTTACTCCCGGACAGATAACACAGATACGCAGTATTTT. It codes for CASSYSRTDNTDTQYF.

The chain has TRBV20-1 and TRBJ2-3; TRBD2 matches 12 bases. The germline V gene has CDR1 DFQATT and CDR2 SNEGSKA (reference sequence). The CDR3 sequence is 18 residues long. V gave up 0 bases and J gave up 4 bases; unmatched junction bases: 11. The CDR3 DNA reads as TGCAGTGCTAGAGACGCTTCTCTAGCGGGGGGGCGCCCAGATACGCAGTATTTT. It translates to CSARDASLAGGRPDTQYF.

V gene TRBV4-3 combines with J gene TRBJ1-6; D possibly corresponds to TRBD1 (5 bases). The CDR3 runs to 13 residues. V gave up 2 bases and J gave up 15 bases, with 14 bases separating them. CDR1 and CDR2 (germline): LGHNA, YSLEER. The chain's CDR3 is CASSQQNFGHLHF. The DNA for the CDR3 is TGCGCCAGCAGCCAACAAAACTTTGGACACCTCCACTTT.

In this sample, this clonotype turned up a few times. This chain's CDR3 is CASTGQGSGNTIYF. The CDR3 DNA follows: TGTGCCAGCACTGGACAGGGCAGTGGAAACACCATATATTTT. The chain employs TRBV18 and TRBJ1-3; 8 bases are a match to TRBD1. Germline V gene data show CDR1 as KGHSH and CDR2 as LQKENI. J gave up 3 bases and V 8 bases, and 6 bases lay outside the gene matches. The CDR3 has 14 amino acids. Supplemented by reference TRBV18 and TRBJ1-3, the full variable domain reads NAGVMQNPRHLVRRRGQEARLRCSPMKGHSHVYWYRQLPEEGLKFMVYLQKENIIDESGMPKERFSAEFPKEGPSILRIQQVVRGDSAAYFCASTGQGSGNTIYFGEGSWLTVV.

This clonotype was observed many times. The gene calls are TRBV20-1 and TRBJ1-2; 7 bases are shared with TRBD1. The CDR3 has 12 amino acids. Trimming cost V 3 bases and J 6 bases; bases outside gene matches: 4. The germline CDR1 and CDR2 sequences are DFQATT and SNEGSKA (reference sequence). Written as DNA, the CDR3 is TGCAGTGCTAGCCAGGGGGTAAATGGCTACACCTTC. It is translated as CSASQGVNGYTF.

This clonotype has a count of ten or more. A read error may account for a junction end that differs from germline. The chain has TRBV5-1 and TRBJ2-3; D call uncertain. The CDR3 is 13 amino acids. Germline V gene lookup returns CDR1 SGHRS and CDR2 YFSETQ. The CDR3 here is CASSLGSTDTQYF. The DNA of the CDR3 is TGTGCCAGCAGCTTAGGGAGCACAGATACGCAGTATTTT.

The table lists this clonotype with a few counts. The rearrangement links TRBV7-9 to TRBJ2-3; D could derive from TRBD1 or TRBD2 (5 bases each). CDR1 is SEHNR and CDR2 is FQNEAQ in the germline V gene (reference sequence). The CDR3 runs to 16 residues. V was shortened by 5 bases and J by 0 bases, with 15 bases between the two germline ends. The CDR3 DNA is TGTGCCAGCAGCGATCCCTCTTGGGACAGCACAGATACGCAGTATTTT. The encoded protein is CASSDPSWDSTDTQYF.

This clonotype was seen many times. V gene TRBV20-1 combines with J gene TRBJ1-5; D might be TRBD1 (5 bases). Per germline, CDR1 DFQATT and CDR2 SNEGSKA (reference sequence). There are 15 residues in the CDR3. Trimming stripped 5 bases from V and 4 bases from J, with 18 bases between. In DNA form, the CDR3 reads TGCAGTGCTCCTCGACCCGGGGCCGATAATCAGCCCCAGCATTTT. It is translated as CSAPRPGADNQPQHF.

V is TRBV3-1 and J is TRBJ1-6; the match to TRBD1 covers 7 bases. Germline trimming cut 6 bases from V and 7 bases from J; bases unmatched to any gene: 6. Germline lookup yields CDR1 LGHDT and CDR2 YNNKEL (reference sequence). This CDR3 region has 14 residues. In DNA, the CDR3 is TGTGCCAGCAGGTTACAGGGGAGGAATTCACCCCTCCACTTT. Protein: CASRLQGRNSPLHF. The variable domain in full, completed from reference TRBV3-1 and TRBJ1-6, reads DTAVSQTPKYLVTQMGNDKSIKCEQNLGHDTMYWYKQDSKKFLKIMFSYNNKELIINETVPNRFSPKSPDKAHLNLHINSLELGDSAVYFCASRLQGRNSPLHFGNGTRLTVT.

This clonotype has only a few counts. This chain uses TRBV5-6 with TRBJ2-5, with 8 bases lining up with TRBD1. The CDR3 has 15 amino acids. The ends lost 4 bases at V and 5 bases at J; junction bases unmatched: 10. Germline lookup yields CDR1 SGHDT and CDR2 YYEEEE. The CDR3 region is CASSTTRGPRETQYF. CDR3 in DNA: TGTGCCAGCAGCACGACCAGGGGGCCTAGGGAGACCCAGTACTTC.

This chain links TRBV5-1 with TRBJ2-5, with TRBD1 identical over 9 bases. After removal of 3 bases from V and 3 bases from J, the junction contained 3 bases not matched to a gene. Per the germline V gene, CDR1 is SGHRS and CDR2 is YFSETQ. CDR3 length: 14 amino acids. This CDR3 is CASSSTGGEETQYF. For the CDR3, the DNA is TGCGCCAGCAGCTCCACAGGGGGCGAAGAGACCCAGTACTTC.

This clonotype has just a few counts. V and J are TRBV25-1 and TRBJ1-4; D perhaps matches TRBD1 (6 bases). From germline, CDR1 is MGHDK and CDR2 SYGVNS. This CDR3 contains 16 residues. The V end lost 3 bases, the J end lost 8 bases, and 19 bases lay between the germline ends. The CDR3 coding sequence is TGTGCCAGCAGTGACCCTAGGGGGGGAAGAGGAGAAAAACTGTTTTTT. As protein: CASSDPRGGRGEKLFF.

This chain uses TRBV5-5 with TRBJ2-1; perhaps TRBD2 as D (6 bases). In germline, CDR1 is SGHKS, CDR2 YYEKEE (reference sequence). The CDR3 sequence is 15 residues long. Between the trimmed V and J ends, which lost 1 base and 3 bases, there was a span of 11 bases. The chain's CDR3 is CASSLYGGVYNEQFF. The CDR3 DNA reads as TGTGCCAGCAGCTTGTACGGCGGGGTCTACAATGAGCAGTTCTTC.

This clonotype was picked up a small number of times. The chain joins TRBV16 to TRBJ1-1; TRBD1 might be the D (5 bases). The CDR3 length is 12 residues. V dropped 0 bases and J dropped 7 bases, with 6 bases sitting between them. The V gene's germline CDR1 is KGHSY and CDR2 FQNENV. The CDR3 nucleotides are TGTGCCAGCAGCCAATCGGGGCTTGAAGCTTTCTTT. This sequence encodes CASSQSGLEAFF.

This clonotype was counted many times. J is TRBJ2-7 and V is TRBV7-9; 9 bases line up with TRBD1. V lost 1 base and J lost 4; bases outside the gene matches: 2. This CDR3 contains 14 residues. Germline V gene sequence: CDR1 SEHNR, CDR2 FQNEAQ (reference sequence). CDR3 protein: CASSLGGQGYEQYF. In DNA form, the CDR3 reads TGTGCCAGCAGCTTAGGGGGACAGGGATACGAGCAGTACTTC.

Ten or more counts support this clonotype. This chain links TRBV30 with TRBJ2-1, with unresolved D. From germline, CDR1 is GTSNPN and CDR2 SVGIG (reference sequence). Trimming took off 1 base at V and 0 bases at J, with 10 bases between the two ends. This CDR3 has 15 amino acids. The CDR3 loop is CAWSDDSSSYNEQFF. In DNA form, the CDR3 reads TGTGCCTGGAGTGATGACTCAAGCTCCTACAATGAGCAGTTCTTC. Combining the CDR3 with reference TRBV30 and TRBJ2-1 gives the whole variable domain SQTIHQWPATLVQPVGSPLSLECTVEGTSNPNLYWYRQAAGRGLQLLFYSVGIGQISSEVPQNLSASRPQDRQFILSSKKLLLSDSGFYLCAWSDDSSSYNEQFFGPGTRLTVL.

The chain recombines TRBV10-3 with TRBJ2-2, with D perhaps matching TRBD1 (5 bases). Germline CDR1 and CDR2: ENHRY and SYGVKD. The V end lost 11 bases, the J end lost 2 bases, and 21 bases lay between the germline ends. This CDR3 comprises 16 residues. The CDR3 is CAPKKGHRINTGELFF. CDR3 coding DNA: TGTGCCCCGAAAAAAGGACACCGGATAAACACCGGGGAGCTGTTTTTT.

This sequence joins TRBV7-2 and TRBJ2-5, with TRBD2 matching 11 bases. CDR3 length equals 15 residues. Germline V lookup: CDR1 SGHTA, CDR2 FQGNSA. With 5 bases clipped from V and 2 bases from J, the junction kept 4 bases outside the gene matches. In DNA, the CDR3 is TGTGCCAGCAGCAAGCGACTAGCGGGGCAAGAGACCCAGTACTTC. Translated: CASSKRLAGQETQYF.

The chain is built from TRBV11-3 and TRBJ2-1; 7 bases align to TRBD1. The CDR3 consists of 14 residues. V shed 5 bases, J shed 7 bases, and the junction held 8 bases outside the gene matches. The germline V gene has CDR1 SGHNT and CDR2 YENEEA. The CDR3 bases are TGTGCCAGCAGCGAAGACAGGGTGTCAAATGAGCAGTTCTTC. This encodes CASSEDRVSNEQFF.

This clonotype was seen repeatedly, ten times or more. The gene calls are TRBV5-6 and TRBJ2-7; D uncertain. This CDR3 is built from 13 residues. The germline V and J ends were trimmed by 4 bases and 5 bases, with 13 bases remaining between them. Germline CDR1 SGHDT, CDR2 YYEEEE. The CDR3 coding sequence is TGTGCCAGCAGCATTGTGGTTTATAACGAGCAGTACTTC. Translation: CASSIVVYNEQYF.

This clonotype was detected ten times or more. This chain links TRBV7-2 with TRBJ1-5, with TRBD1 identical over 8 bases. The CDR3 length is 15 residues. Losses at the gene ends were 5 bases for V and 4 bases for J; bases not matched to a gene: 7. The germline CDR1 and CDR2 sequences are SGHTA and FQGNSA. The CDR3 sequence is CASSRTGSGNQPQHF. In DNA, the CDR3 is TGTGCCAGCAGCAGGACAGGGTCCGGGAATCAGCCCCAGCATTTT.

This sequence joins TRBV10-3 and TRBJ1-2; D might be TRBD1 (6 bases). Germline loops: CDR1 ENHRY, CDR2 SYGVKD. V was trimmed by 10 bases and J by 0 bases, leaving 12 bases between them. The CDR3 consists of 13 residues. CDR3 residues: CATTGNSNYGYTF. Here the CDR3 DNA reads TGTGCCACTACAGGGAATTCTAACTATGGCTACACCTTC.

The rearrangement joins TRBV11-3 to TRBJ2-5, with 8 bases fitting TRBD2. From germline, CDR1 is SGHNT and CDR2 YENEEA. The CDR3 is made up of 15 amino acids. After removal of 0 bases from V and 1 base from J, the junction contained 1 base not matched to a gene. The CDR3 reads CASSLDGTSQETQYF. In DNA form, the CDR3 reads TGTGCCAGCAGCTTAGACGGGACTAGCCAAGAGACCCAGTACTTC.

In its sample, this clonotype was seen many times. The chain has TRBV7-9 and TRBJ1-1; a weak D match, TRBD1 (6 bases). CDR3 length equals 16 residues. Trimming removed 5 bases from V and 0 bases from J, with 16 bases in between. The germline V gene encodes CDR1 SEHNR and CDR2 FQNEAQ (reference sequence). In DNA, the CDR3 is TGTGCCAGCAGCACAGCTGCGGGGGCAGTGAACACTGAAGCTTTCTTT. This sequence encodes CASSTAAGAVNTEAFF.